The rows below give T cell receptor beta chains drawn from one sample of a study of cytomegalovirus exposure and HLA in healthy donors. Only in-frame clones appear in the TCRdb table, and some are missing; sequencing was by immunoSEQ multiplex PCR. The sample table includes around 100,000 clones. Sequencing was done on a sample of PBMCs. These receptors came from a man in his forties in good health and CMV-seronegative. Each CDR3 is given with its conserved first and last residue. A D gene is named only where the DNA matches it firmly.

d_call j_call v_call cdr3_aa cdr3_nt
. TRBJ2-7 TRBV19 CASSLRTSGEQYF TGTGCCAGTAGTCTCCGGACTTCGGGAGAGCAGTACTTC
TRBD2 TRBJ2-1 TRBV10-3 CAISALAGYNEQFF TGTGCCATCAGTGCGCTAGCGGGGTACAATGAGCAGTTCTTC
TRBD1 TRBJ1-4 TRBV27 CASKLDRINEKLFF TGTGCCAGCAAACTGGACAGGATTAATGAAAAACTGTTTTTT
TRBD1 TRBJ1-5 TRBV19 CASSPRQGVSNQPQHF TGTGCCAGTAGCCCGAGACAGGGGGTAAGCAATCAGCCCCAGCATTTT
TRBD1 TRBJ2-7 TRBV7-2 CASSLGQGAYEQYF TGTGCCAGCAGCTTAGGGCAGGGGGCCTACGAGCAGTACTTC
TRBD2 TRBJ2-4 TRBV4-1 CASSQDGWRGGTKNIQYF TGCGCCAGCAGCCAAGATGGGTGGCGGGGAGGGACCAAAAACATTCAGTACTTC
TRBD1 TRBJ2-7 TRBV5-1 CASSRPGQGNHEQYF TGCGCCAGCAGCCGTCCGGGACAGGGGAACCACGAGCAGTACTTC
TRBD1 TRBJ1-1 TRBV28 CASLTQGATGEAFF TGTGCCAGTTTAACACAGGGGGCAACGGGTGAAGCTTTCTTT
TRBD2 TRBJ2-2 TRBV18 CASSPPGLAGFNTGELFF TGTGCCAGCTCACCACCCGGACTAGCGGGATTTAACACCGGGGAGCTGTTTTTT
. TRBJ1-5 TRBV19 CASSGGGGSYSNQPQHF TGTGCCAGTAGTGGAGGCGGGGGAAGCTATAGCAATCAGCCCCAGCATTTT
. TRBJ1-1 TRBV28 CASSSGGGTEAFF TGTGCCAGCAGTTCGGGGGGGGGCACTGAAGCTTTCTTT
TRBD2 TRBJ2-1 TRBV7-7 CASSTSGGNNEQFF TGTGCCAGCAGCACTAGCGGGGGGAACAATGAGCAGTTCTTC
. TRBJ2-7 TRBV28 CATWGRTYEQYF TGTGCCACCTGGGGGAGGACCTACGAGCAGTACTTC
TRBD2 TRBJ2-3 TRBV5-4 CASSSAGVDTQYF TGTGCCAGCAGCTCAGCGGGAGTAGATACGCAGTATTTT
TRBD1 TRBJ2-5 TRBV30 CAWSLLDRGQKYF TGTGCCTGGAGTCTACTCGACAGGGGTCAAAAGTACTTC
. TRBJ2-7 TRBV27 CASSLLQGDEQYF TGTGCCAGCAGTTTGCTACAGGGCGACGAGCAGTACTTC
. TRBJ1-5 TRBV5-1 CASSSTGEPNQPQHF TGCGCCAGCAGCTCCACGGGGGAACCCAATCAGCCCCAGCATTTT
TRBD1 TRBJ1-4 TRBV7-8 CASSPTGTGSEKLFF TGTGCCAGCAGCCCGACCGGGACAGGGAGTGAAAAACTGTTTTTT
TRBD1 TRBJ1-5 TRBV6-1 CASRHRGSHQPQHF TGTGCCAGCAGACACAGGGGATCGCATCAGCCCCAGCATTTT
TRBD2 TRBJ2-1 TRBV11-3 CASSPGTSGRAVDNEQFF TGTGCCAGCAGCCCGGGGACTAGCGGGAGGGCCGTCGACAATGAGCAGTTCTTC
. TRBJ1-2 TRBV10-1 CASRGGGASYGYTF TGCGCCAGCAGGGGGGGAGGCGCCTCCTATGGCTACACCTTC
TRBD1 TRBJ2-1 TRBV9 CASSVGTGGKNEQFF TGTGCCAGCAGCGTTGGGACAGGGGGTAAAAATGAGCAGTTCTTC
. TRBJ2-3 TRBV2 CASSENEVSTDTQYF TGTGCCAGCAGTGAAAACGAGGTTAGCACAGATACGCAGTATTTT
TRBD2 TRBJ2-5 TRBV5-1 CASSFGRGKETQYF TGCGCCAGCAGCTTTGGGAGGGGTAAGGAGACCCAGTACTTC